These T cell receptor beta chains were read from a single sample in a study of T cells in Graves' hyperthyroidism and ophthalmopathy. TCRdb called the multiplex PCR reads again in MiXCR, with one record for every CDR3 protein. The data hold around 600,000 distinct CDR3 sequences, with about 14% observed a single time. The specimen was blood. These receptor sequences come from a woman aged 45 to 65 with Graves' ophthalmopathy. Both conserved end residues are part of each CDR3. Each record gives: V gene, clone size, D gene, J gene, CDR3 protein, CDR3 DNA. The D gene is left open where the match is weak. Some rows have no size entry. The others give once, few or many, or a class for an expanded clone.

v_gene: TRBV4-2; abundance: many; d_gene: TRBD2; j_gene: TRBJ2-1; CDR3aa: CASSHSSGREQFF; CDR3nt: TGTGCCAGCAGCCATTCTAGCGGGAGGGAGCAGTTCTTC
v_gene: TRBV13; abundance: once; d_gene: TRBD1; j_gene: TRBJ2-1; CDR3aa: CASSSWTGPSSWQFF; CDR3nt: TGTGCCAGCAGCTCCTGGACAGGGCCTTCAAGTTGGCAGTTCTTC
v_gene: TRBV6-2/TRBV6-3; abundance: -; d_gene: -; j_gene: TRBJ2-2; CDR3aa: CASSYAFYRATGELFF; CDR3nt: TGTGCCAGCAGTTACGCTTTTTACAGGGCCACCGGGGAGCTGTTTTTT
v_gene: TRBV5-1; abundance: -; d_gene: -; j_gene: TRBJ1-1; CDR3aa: CANSYRIVNTEAFF; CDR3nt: TGCGCCAACAGCTACCGGATCGTGAACACTGAAGCTTTCTTT
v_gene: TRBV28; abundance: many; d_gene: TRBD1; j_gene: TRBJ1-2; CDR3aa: CASSPMTGGNYGYTF; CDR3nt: TGTGCCAGCAGTCCTATGACAGGGGGCAACTATGGCTACACCTTC
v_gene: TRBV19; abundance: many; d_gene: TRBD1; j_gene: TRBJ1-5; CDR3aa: CASSGRQGGDQPQHF; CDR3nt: TGTGCCAGTAGTGGTCGACAGGGTGGGGATCAGCCCCAGCATTTT
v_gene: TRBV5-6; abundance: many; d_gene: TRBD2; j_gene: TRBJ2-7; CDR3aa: CASSVGRAAEQYF; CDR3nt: TGTGCCAGCAGCGTCGGGAGGGCGGCGGAGCAGTACTTC
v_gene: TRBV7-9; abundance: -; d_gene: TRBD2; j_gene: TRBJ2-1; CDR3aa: CASSWGLAGGEENEQFF; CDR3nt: TGTGCCAGCAGCTGGGGACTAGCGGGAGGGGAAGAGAATGAGCAGTTCTTC
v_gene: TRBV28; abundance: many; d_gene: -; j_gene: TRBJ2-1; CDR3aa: CASRPTGAQGGEQFF; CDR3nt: TGTGCCAGCAGGCCAACCGGGGCCCAGGGCGGTGAGCAGTTCTTC
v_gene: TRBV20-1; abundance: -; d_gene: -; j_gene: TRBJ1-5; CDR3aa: CSAPIGQPQHF; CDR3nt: TGCAGTGCTCCCATCGGTCAGCCCCAGCATTTT
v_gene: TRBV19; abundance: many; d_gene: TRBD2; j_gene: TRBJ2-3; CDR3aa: CASSIGAGANTDTQYF; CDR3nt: TGTGCCAGTAGTATCGGGGCGGGAGCCAACACAGATACGCAGTATTTT
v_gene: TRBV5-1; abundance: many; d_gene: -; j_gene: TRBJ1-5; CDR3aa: CASSLGARDQPQHF; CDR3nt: TGCGCCAGCAGCTTGGGTGCGAGGGATCAGCCCCAGCATTTT
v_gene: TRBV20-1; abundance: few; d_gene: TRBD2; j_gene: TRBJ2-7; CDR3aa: CSARAHGGGEQYF; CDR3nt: TGCAGTGCTAGAGCCCATGGGGGGGGAGAGCAGTACTTC
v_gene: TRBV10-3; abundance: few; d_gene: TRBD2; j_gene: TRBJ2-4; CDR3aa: CAISESSLAGGPKNIQYF; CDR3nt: TGTGCCATCAGTGAGTCGAGCCTAGCGGGAGGGCCAAAAAACATTCAGTACTTC
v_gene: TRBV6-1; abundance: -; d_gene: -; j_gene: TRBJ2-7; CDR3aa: CASTGLPTHSYEQYF; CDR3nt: TGTGCCAGCACCGGACTCCCGACACACTCCTACGAGCAGTACTTC